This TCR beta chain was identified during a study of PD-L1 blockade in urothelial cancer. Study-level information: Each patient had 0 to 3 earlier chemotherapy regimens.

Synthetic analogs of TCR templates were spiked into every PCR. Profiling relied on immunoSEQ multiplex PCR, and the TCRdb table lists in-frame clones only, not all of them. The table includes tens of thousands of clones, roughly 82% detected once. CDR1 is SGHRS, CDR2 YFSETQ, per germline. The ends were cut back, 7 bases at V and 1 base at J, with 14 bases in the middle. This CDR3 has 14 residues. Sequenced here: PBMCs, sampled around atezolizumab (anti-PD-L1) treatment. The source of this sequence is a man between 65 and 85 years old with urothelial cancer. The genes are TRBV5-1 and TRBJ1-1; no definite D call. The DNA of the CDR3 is TGCGCCAGCCGGGAAGCTTATGGGAACACTGAAGCTTTCTTT. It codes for CASREAYGNTEAFF.